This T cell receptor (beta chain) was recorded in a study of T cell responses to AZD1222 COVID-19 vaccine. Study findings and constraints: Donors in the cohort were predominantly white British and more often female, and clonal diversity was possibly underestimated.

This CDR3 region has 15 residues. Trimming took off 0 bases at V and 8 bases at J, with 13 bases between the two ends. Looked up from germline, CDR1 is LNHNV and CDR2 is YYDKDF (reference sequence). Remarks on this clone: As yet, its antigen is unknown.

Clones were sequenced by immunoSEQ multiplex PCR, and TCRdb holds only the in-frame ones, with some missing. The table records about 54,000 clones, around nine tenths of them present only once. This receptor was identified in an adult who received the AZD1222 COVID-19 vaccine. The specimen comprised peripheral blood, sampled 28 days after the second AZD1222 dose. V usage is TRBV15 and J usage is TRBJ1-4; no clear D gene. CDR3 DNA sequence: TGTGCCACCAGCAGAGAGGCACTCAGGAGGGAAAAACTGTTTTTT. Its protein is CATSREALRREKLFF.